The present T cell receptor beta chain was sequenced within a study of technical replicates of blood from a few donors. Some clones are missing from TCRdb's copy, which holds only in-frame ones; the method was immunoSEQ multiplex PCR. The sample consists of just over 80,000 clones, 90% to 97% of them appearing once. The sequence came from a human donor in good health. Sequencing was done on a sample of T cells isolated from PBMCs.

The CDR3 sequence: CAWSPGTGGNQPQHF. For the CDR3, the DNA is TGTGCCTGGAGTCCCGGGACAGGGGGGAATCAGCCCCAGCATTTT. The V and J genes are TRBV30 and TRBJ1-5; 11 nucleotides match TRBD1. This CDR3 contains 15 residues. The germline V gene has CDR1 GTSNPN and CDR2 SVGIG (reference sequence). V gave up 2 bases and J gave up 4 bases; unmatched junction bases: 4.